The 17 T cell receptor beta chains reported below all come from one sample, sequenced in a study of blood T cells in healthy people across ages. The second PCR ran about 7 to 12 cycles with a sample-barcoded 5' primer and J-beta primers. Using its own MiXCR run on the 5' RACE reads, TCRdb lists one record per CDR3 protein. The data contain 600,000 to 800,000 distinct CDR3 sequences, approximately 21% of them singletons. Sample: blood. The receptors derive from a man between 65 and 85 years old in good health.

The chain carries TRBV7-6 and TRBJ2-1, with 10 bases that match TRBD2. CDR1 is SGHVS and CDR2 is FNYEAQ in the germline V gene. The V and J ends lost 4 bases and 5 bases, in that order; junction bases with no gene match: 5. The CDR3 has 15 amino acids. The CDR3 DNA reads as TGTGCCAGCAGCTGGGGGACTAGCGACCACAATGAGCAGTTCTTC. Translating gives CASSWGTSDHNEQFF.

The chain links TRBV12-3 or TRBV12-4 to TRBJ1-6; the D gene is possibly TRBD1 (6 bases). V was cut by 6 bases and J by 9 bases, with 18 bases left in between. This CDR3 comprises 15 residues. This CDR3 reads CASSSKQGLGSPLHF. The CDR3 nucleotides read TGTGCCAGCAGCTCAAAACAGGGTTTAGGTTCACCCCTCCACTTT.

The chain recombines TRBV7-2 with TRBJ1-5; D unclear. In germline, CDR1 is SGHTA, CDR2 FQGNSA. V shed 1 base and J shed 1 base, with 8 bases lying between them. There are 15 residues in the CDR3. CDR3 amino acids: CASSLDSASNQPQHF. The CDR3 region has the DNA TGTGCCAGCAGCTTAGATTCTGCGAGCAATCAGCCCCAGCATTTT.

This clonotype was seen a few times. The genes are TRBV4-1 and TRBJ2-1; D perhaps matches TRBD2 (7 bases). Germline values: CDR1 MGHRA, CDR2 YSYEKL. V lost 4 bases, J lost 5 bases, and 24 bases lay in between. The CDR3 is made up of 18 amino acids. CDR3 coding DNA: TGCGCCAGCAGCCCGTTGGGAGAGGGGGAGGGCCGAGACAATGAGCAGTTCTTC. Residues: CASSPLGEGEGRDNEQFF.

The chain combines TRBV20-1 with TRBJ2-1; D may be TRBD1 (8 bases). The CDR3 totals 12 residues. V was shortened by 3 bases and J by 9 bases, with 12 bases between the two germline ends. Germline V gives CDR1 DFQATT, CDR2 SNEGSKA (reference sequence). The CDR3 bases are TGCAGTGCTAGGACAGGGGAGGGTGAGCAGTTCTTC. Protein product: CSARTGEGEQFF.

The chain links TRBV29-1 to TRBJ2-2; D perhaps matches TRBD2 (6 bases). Trimming left V 7 bases short and J 1 base short, with 13 bases between. The germline gives CDR1 SQVTM, CDR2 ANQGSEA. The CDR3 spans 14 residues. The CDR3 loop reads CSAGTQQNTGELFF. DNA for the CDR3: TGCAGCGCCGGGACTCAACAGAACACCGGGGAGCTGTTTTTT.

Only a few counts were recorded for this clonotype. CDR3 loop: CASRYGQGGGYTF. The CDR3, as DNA: TGTGCCAGCAGATACGGACAGGGCGGGGGCTACACCTTC. This rearrangement joins TRBV6-5 to TRBJ1-2, with 8 nucleotides matching TRBD1. V lost 6 bases and J lost 8; bases outside the gene matches: 8. From germline, CDR1 is MNHEY and CDR2 SVGAGI. This CDR3 has 13 amino acids.

This clonotype occurred a few times. This rearrangement joins TRBV5-1 to TRBJ2-7; D may be TRBD2 (6 bases). Trimming removed 0 bases from V and 5 bases from J, with 6 bases in between. This CDR3 is built from 12 residues. Per the germline V gene, CDR1 is SGHRS and CDR2 is YFSETQ. The CDR3 spells CASSLGGDEQYF. CDR3 coding DNA: TGCGCCAGCAGCTTGGGCGGGGACGAGCAGTACTTC. Based on the CDR3 plus reference TRBV5-1 and TRBJ2-7, the full variable domain is KAGVTQTPRYLIKTRGQQVTLSCSPISGHRSVSWYQQTPGQGLQFLFEYFSETQRNKGNFPGRFSGRQFSNSRSEMNVSTLELGDSALYLCASSLGGDEQYFGPGTRLTVT.

This rearrangement joins TRBV12-3 or TRBV12-4 to TRBJ2-2; TRBD2 aligns across 10 bases. J was trimmed by 7 bases and V by 8 bases; bases with no gene match: 7. This CDR3 contains 14 residues. This CDR3 is CASLLAGVVGELFF. The DNA of the CDR3 is TGTGCCAGCCTGCTAGCGGGAGTGGTCGGGGAGCTGTTTTTT.

The genes are TRBV2 and TRBJ2-3; D is unclear. Germline-derived CDR1 and CDR2 are SNHLY and FYNNEI. The V end lost 1 base, the J end lost 1 base, and 3 bases lay between the germline ends. The CDR3 consists of 13 residues. CDR3 coding DNA: TGTGCCAGCAGTGAAGTCGGCACAGATACGCAGTATTTT. Its protein is CASSEVGTDTQYF.

The chain recombines TRBV13 with TRBJ2-5; 8 bases line up with TRBD2. The last part of the DNA fits TRBJ2-7 better; the J call may be wrong. Germline V gene sequence: CDR1 PRHDT, CDR2 FYEKMQ (reference sequence). The CDR3 spans 15 residues. DNA for the CDR3: TGTGCCAGCACCGAGGAGGGTAGCGGGGTTTACGAGCAGTACTTC. Translation gives CASTEEGSGVYEQYF.

This clonotype was found many times. The chain has TRBV5-1 and TRBJ2-7; 9 bases align to TRBD2. Germline V lookup: CDR1 SGHRS, CDR2 YFSETQ. The CDR3 is 16 amino acids. The ends lost 5 bases at V and 0 bases at J; junction bases unmatched: 9. DNA of the CDR3: TGCGCCAGCAGAAGAGTAGCGGGGGACTCCTCCTACGAGCAGTACTTC. Protein product: CASRRVAGDSSYEQYF.

This clonotype was recorded many times. The rearrangement links TRBV29-1 to TRBJ2-2; perhaps TRBD2 as D (5 bases). V lost 4 bases to trimming and J lost 0 bases, with 9 bases between them. CDR3 length: 14 amino acids. Germline V gene lookup returns CDR1 SQVTM and CDR2 ANQGSEA. The CDR3 spells CSVVQRTNTGELFF. The CDR3, as DNA: TGCAGCGTTGTGCAGCGGACGAACACCGGGGAGCTGTTTTTT.

The table lists this clonotype with a few counts. A much larger clone lies one base from this, so it may be a read error. The chain employs TRBV7-9 and TRBJ2-1; tentatively, D is TRBD2 (5 bases). There are 15 residues in the CDR3. CDR1 is SEHNR and CDR2 is FQNEAQ in the germline V gene (reference sequence). CDR3 region: CAGSPAGSSYNEQFF. The CDR3 DNA reads TGTGCCGGCAGCCCGGCGGGTAGCTCCTACAATGAGCAGTTCTTC.

The chain links TRBV9 to TRBJ2-2; D may be TRBD1 or TRBD2 (7 bases each). Deletions cut 2 bases from V and 7 bases from J, with 18 bases between. CDR1 is SGDLS and CDR2 is YYNGEE in the germline V gene. This CDR3 has 16 residues. CDR3 protein: CASSVGGRGRDGELFF. CDR3 coding DNA: TGTGCCAGCAGCGTCGGAGGCAGGGGGAGGGACGGGGAGCTGTTTTTT.

This clonotype was seen repeatedly, ten times or more. The rearrangement joins TRBV2 to TRBJ2-7; D might be TRBD1 (6 bases). The CDR3 sequence is 15 residues long. The germline V gene encodes CDR1 SNHLY and CDR2 FYNNEI. V lost 4 bases, J lost 0 bases, and 13 bases lay in between. The CDR3 protein is CASSGEGDISYEQYF. The CDR3 DNA reads TGTGCCAGCAGTGGTGAAGGGGACATCTCCTACGAGCAGTACTTC. The full variable domain, rest sourced from reference TRBV2 and TRBJ2-7, is EPEVTQTPSHQVTQMGQEVILRCVPISNHLYFYWYRQILGQKVEFLVSFYNNEISEKSEIFDDQFSVERPDGSNFTLKIRSTKLEDSAMYFCASSGEGDISYEQYFGPGTRLTVT.

The genes are TRBV3-1 and TRBJ1-4; TRBD1 aligns across 7 bases. V lost 4 bases, J lost 8 bases, and 10 bases stayed unmatched. The length of the CDR3 is 15 residues. Germline CDR1 reads LGHDT; CDR2 reads YNNKEL (reference sequence). The CDR3 DNA reads TGTGCCAGCAGCCCCCAGACAGGGCAGAGGGAAAAACTGTTTTTT. This translates into CASSPQTGQREKLFF.